This entry lists 7 T cell receptor beta chains sequenced from one sample in a study of technical replicates of blood from four donors. TCRdb's table, derived via immunoSEQ multiplex PCR, lists solely in-frame clones and lacks some. The table shows nearly 80,000 clones, with 80% to 95% occurring only once. The sample was T cells isolated from PBMCs. These receptor sequences come from a human donor in good health.

The V gene is TRBV6-5, the J gene TRBJ2-7, with 9 bases identical to TRBD2. V trimming: 2 bases; J trimming: 3 bases; junction bases outside the gene matches: 5. Germline CDR1 MNHEY, CDR2 SVGAGI. This CDR3 contains 15 residues. CDR3 sequence: CASSYGAGGYYEQYF. The CDR3 DNA sequence: TGTGCCAGCAGTTACGGGGCGGGAGGGTACTACGAGCAGTACTTC.

V is TRBV25-1 and J is TRBJ2-1; D possibly corresponds to TRBD2 (6 bases). Trimming stripped 2 bases from V and 5 bases from J, with 10 bases between. Germline lookup yields CDR1 MGHDK and CDR2 SYGVNS. CDR3 length: 14 amino acids. CDR3 sequence (DNA): TGTGCCAGCAGTGAACCGGGACTGCACAATGAGCAGTTCTTC. This codes for CASSEPGLHNEQFF.

The chain has TRBV7-8 and TRBJ2-3; 8 nucleotides line up with TRBD2. The trim removed 2 bases at V and 0 bases at J, leaving 16 bases unmatched. There are 20 residues in the CDR3. Germline-derived CDR1 and CDR2 are SGHVS and FQNEAQ. CDR3 coding DNA: TGTGCCAGCAGCTTAAATCGGTTCCTACGGGAGGGGAAAAGCACAGATACGCAGTATTTT. Amino acid sequence: CASSLNRFLREGKSTDTQYF.

CDR3 in amino acids: CASGQGLRDQPQHF. The CDR3 coding sequence is TGTGCCAGTGGACAGGGGTTAAGGGATCAGCCCCAGCATTTT. The chain uses TRBV19 and TRBJ1-5; TRBD1 matches 9 bases. The length of the CDR3 is 14 residues. J lost 5 bases, V lost 8 bases, and 7 bases had no gene match. The germline V gene has CDR1 LNHDA and CDR2 SQIVND (reference sequence).

This chain links TRBV11-3 with TRBJ2-7, with TRBD1 matching 8 bases. Germline trimming cut 4 bases from V and 0 bases from J; bases unmatched to any gene: 2. Germline assignment: CDR1 SGHNT and CDR2 YENEEA. This CDR3 has 14 residues. This chain's CDR3 is CASSSGGYSYEQYF. In nucleotides, the CDR3 is TGTGCCAGCAGCTCAGGGGGCTACTCCTACGAGCAGTACTTC.

The rearrangement uses TRBV5-4 and TRBJ1-1; D not resolved. The CDR3 sequence is 14 residues long. The V end was cut by 1 base, the J end by 2 bases, with 9 bases between. The V gene's germline CDR1 is SGHNT and CDR2 YYREEE (reference sequence). The CDR3 is CASSLPENNTEAFF. The CDR3 DNA reads TGTGCCAGCAGCTTGCCGGAGAATAACACTGAAGCTTTCTTT.

The chain is built from TRBV9 and TRBJ2-1, with 11 bases aligning to TRBD2. From germline, CDR1 is SGDLS and CDR2 YYNGEE. V shed 0 bases, J shed 7 bases, and the junction held 3 bases outside the gene matches. The CDR3 is 15 amino acids. In DNA form, the CDR3 reads TGTGCCAGCAGCGTAGATACTAGCGGGGGTAATGAGCAGTTCTTC. Protein product: CASSVDTSGGNEQFF.